A selection of T cell receptor beta chains follows, all from one sample in a study of T cells expressing NK-cell markers. TCRdb re-called the 5' RACE reads; every CDR3 protein appears as one record, without DNA. This table holds 500,000 to 700,000 distinct CDR3 sequences. The material sequenced was blood T cells: a sorted CD56 or NKG2C T cell subset, CD4+ or CD8+ T cells, or bulk PBMC T cells (not recorded which). The receptors shown here come from a man aged 18 to 30 in good health. The CDR3 runs from the conserved cysteine through the conserved F or W. Each record gives: J gene, V gene, CDR3 protein.

TRBJ2-5 | TRBV21-1 | CASSKGGAEETQYF
TRBJ2-1 | TRBV25-1 | CASSALTGTSEKDDEQFF
TRBJ2-2 | TRBV29-1 | CSSRRGVGGELFF
TRBJ2-6 | TRBV24-1 | CATLPGSGANVLTF
TRBJ2-1 | TRBV19 | CASTWGIEQFF
TRBJ2-1 | TRBV14 | CASSRRHLGGNEQFF
TRBJ2-4 | TRBV5-1 | CASSGDGSIQYF
TRBJ2-2 | TRBV10-3 | CAISERQGAKSGELFF
TRBJ1-1 | TRBV5-1 | CASSFSVGGTEAFF
TRBJ2-3 | TRBV5-1 | CASSLQGWSTDTQYF
TRBJ2-2 | TRBV7-2 | CASRPGGFERGGSELFF
TRBJ2-5 | TRBV20-1 | CSGIPGQQRETQYF
TRBJ2-5 | TRBV29-1 | CSAPRRGMTGQETQYF
TRBJ2-7 | TRBV6-5 | CASSYSTTGPYEQYF
TRBJ2-5 | TRBV20-1 | CSARLLAGQQFKETQYF
TRBJ2-1 | TRBV3-1 | CASSQDPETHNEQFF
TRBJ2-3 | TRBV20-1 | CSRIAGGNTQYF
TRBJ1-2 | TRBV4-3 | CASSQEARGRYGYTF
TRBJ2-2 | TRBV5-1 | CASSPTTSSDGELFF
TRBJ1-2 | TRBV4-3 | CASSQGGGDWGGYTF
TRBJ1-5 | TRBV12-3/TRBV12-4 | CASRAPGSNQPQHF
TRBJ1-5 | TRBV6-5 | CASSTHEYSNQPQHF
TRBJ1-1 | TRBV20-1 | CSARTGVNRDTEAFF
TRBJ2-7 | TRBV20-1 | CSASPIDRGVYEQYF
TRBJ1-6 | TRBV7-2 | CASSLPGTADNSPLHF
TRBJ2-1 | TRBV20-1 | CSATRWGLVGSEQFF
TRBJ1-1 | TRBV5-1 | CASSLRGETHTEAFF
TRBJ2-7 | TRBV27 | CASSSRTSWEQYF
TRBJ1-1 | TRBV11-2 | CASSLLGQMNTEAFF
TRBJ2-3 | TRBV24-1 | CATSEGDRKPQYF
TRBJ2-1 | TRBV11-2 | CASSLRWRTSGRGRRGEEQFF
TRBJ2-3 | TRBV4-3 | CASSQDLHDSTDTQYF
TRBJ2-1 | TRBV12-3/TRBV12-4 | CASGALALSSYNEQFF
TRBJ2-1 | TRBV11-3 | CASSLPGQGAFEQFF
TRBJ2-1 | TRBV30 | CAWSVLGNEQFF
TRBJ2-2 | TRBV7-6 | CASSSLTSGNTGELFF
TRBJ2-1 | TRBV25-1 | CASSAMGGGQADNEQFF
TRBJ2-1 | TRBV7-8 | CASSSRTSGNEQFF
TRBJ2-1 | TRBV29-1 | CSAGTPPSYNEQFF
TRBJ2-1 | TRBV5-1 | CASSPASTSGDYNEQFF
TRBJ2-2 | TRBV7-2 | CASSWELAGGPGELFF
TRBJ2-3 | TRBV2 | CASSERLGFTDTQYF
TRBJ2-1 | TRBV20-1 | CSAVGLAGAASYNEQFF
TRBJ1-4 | TRBV12-3/TRBV12-4 | CASSSGAYEKLFF
TRBJ2-1 | TRBV29-1 | CSVGFGVQDEQFF
TRBJ2-5 | TRBV4-1 | CASSPIARDNQETQYF